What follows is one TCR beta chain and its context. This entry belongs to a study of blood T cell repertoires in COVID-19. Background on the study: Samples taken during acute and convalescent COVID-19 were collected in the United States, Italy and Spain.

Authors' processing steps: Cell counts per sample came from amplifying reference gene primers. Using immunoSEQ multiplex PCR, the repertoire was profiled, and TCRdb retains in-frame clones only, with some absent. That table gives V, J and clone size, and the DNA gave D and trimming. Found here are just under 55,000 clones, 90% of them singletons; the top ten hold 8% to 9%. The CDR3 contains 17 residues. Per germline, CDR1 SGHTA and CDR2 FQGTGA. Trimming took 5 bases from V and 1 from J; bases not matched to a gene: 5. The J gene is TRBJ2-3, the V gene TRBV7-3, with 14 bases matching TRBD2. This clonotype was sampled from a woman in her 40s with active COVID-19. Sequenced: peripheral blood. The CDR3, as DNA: TGTGCCAGCAGCAAGATGGGACTAGCGGGGGGCACAGATACGCAGTATTTT. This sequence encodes CASSKMGLAGGTDTQYF.